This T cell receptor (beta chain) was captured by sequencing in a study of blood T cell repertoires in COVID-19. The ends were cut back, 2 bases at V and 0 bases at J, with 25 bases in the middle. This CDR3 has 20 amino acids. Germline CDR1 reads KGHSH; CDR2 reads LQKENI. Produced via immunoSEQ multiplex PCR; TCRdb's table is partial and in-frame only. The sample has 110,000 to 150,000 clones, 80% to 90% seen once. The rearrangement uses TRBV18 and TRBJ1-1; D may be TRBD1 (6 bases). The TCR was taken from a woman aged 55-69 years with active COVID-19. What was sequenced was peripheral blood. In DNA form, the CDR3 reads TGTGCCAGCTCACCAAAACCCACAGGGAACCGCCCTGGCTTGAACACTGAAGCTTTCTTT. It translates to CASSPKPTGNRPGLNTEAFF.